This TCR beta chain was found in a study of cytomegalovirus exposure and HLA in healthy donors. Primers: 60 Vbeta forward and 13 Jbeta reverse. The table came from immunoSEQ multiplex PCR; TCRdb's copy has only in-frame clones and leaves some out. The repertoire consists of about 140,000 clones, with roughly three quarters occurring once and the leading ten covering 5.1%. Per the germline V gene, CDR1 is LGHNA and CDR2 is YSLEER. This CDR3 contains 14 residues. V was clipped by 3 bases and J by 1 base; unmatched bases: 1. Unrecorded immune exposure was likely among donors, who were nominally healthy when sampled.

The source of this sequence is a male donor in good health and CMV-seronegative. This chain links TRBV4-3 with TRBJ2-5; 8 nucleotides line up with TRBD2. Sequenced material: PBMCs. The CDR3 here is CASSQRGAQETQYF. For the CDR3, the DNA is TGCGCCAGCAGCCAGCGGGGGGCCCAAGAGACCCAGTACTTC.